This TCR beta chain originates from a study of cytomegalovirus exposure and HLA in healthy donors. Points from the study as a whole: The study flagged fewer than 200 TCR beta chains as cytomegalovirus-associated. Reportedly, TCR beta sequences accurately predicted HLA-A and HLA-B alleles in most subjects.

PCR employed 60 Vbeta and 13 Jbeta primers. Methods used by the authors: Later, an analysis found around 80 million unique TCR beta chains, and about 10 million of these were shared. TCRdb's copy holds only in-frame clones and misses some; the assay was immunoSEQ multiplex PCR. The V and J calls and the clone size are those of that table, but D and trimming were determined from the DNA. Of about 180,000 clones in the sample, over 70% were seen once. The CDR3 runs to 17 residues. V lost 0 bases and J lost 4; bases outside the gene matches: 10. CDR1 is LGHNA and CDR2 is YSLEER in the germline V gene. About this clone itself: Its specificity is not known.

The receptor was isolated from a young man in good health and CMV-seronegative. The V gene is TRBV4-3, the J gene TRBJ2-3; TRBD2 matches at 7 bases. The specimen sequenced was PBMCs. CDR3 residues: CASSQDGGRGDADTQYF. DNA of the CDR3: TGCGCCAGCAGCCAAGATGGGGGGAGGGGAGATGCAGATACGCAGTATTTT.